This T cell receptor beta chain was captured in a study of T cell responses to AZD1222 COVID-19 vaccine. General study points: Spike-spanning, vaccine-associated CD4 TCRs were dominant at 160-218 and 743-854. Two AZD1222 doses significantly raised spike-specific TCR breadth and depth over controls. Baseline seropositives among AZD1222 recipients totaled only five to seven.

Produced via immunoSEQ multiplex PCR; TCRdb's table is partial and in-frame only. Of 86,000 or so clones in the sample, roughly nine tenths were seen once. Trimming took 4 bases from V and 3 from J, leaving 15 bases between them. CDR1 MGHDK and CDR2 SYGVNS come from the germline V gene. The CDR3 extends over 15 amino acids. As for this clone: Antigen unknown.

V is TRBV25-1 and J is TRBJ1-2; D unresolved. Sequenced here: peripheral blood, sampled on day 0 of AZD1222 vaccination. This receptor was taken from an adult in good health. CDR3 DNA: TGTGCCAGCAGTGGCTTAAACGGACCCGACTATGGCTACACCTTC. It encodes CASSGLNGPDYGYTF.